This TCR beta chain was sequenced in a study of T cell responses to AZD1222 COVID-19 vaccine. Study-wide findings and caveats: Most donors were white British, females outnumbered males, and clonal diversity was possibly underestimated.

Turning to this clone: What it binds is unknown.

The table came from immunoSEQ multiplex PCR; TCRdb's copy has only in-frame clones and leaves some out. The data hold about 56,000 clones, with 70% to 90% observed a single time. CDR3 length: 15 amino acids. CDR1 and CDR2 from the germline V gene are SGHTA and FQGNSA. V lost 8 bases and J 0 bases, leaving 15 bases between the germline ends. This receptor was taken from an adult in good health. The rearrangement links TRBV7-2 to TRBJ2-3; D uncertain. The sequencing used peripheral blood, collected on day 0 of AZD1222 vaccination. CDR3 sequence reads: CASASESRSTDTQYF. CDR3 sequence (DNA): TGTGCCAGCGCCTCTGAGTCGCGTAGCACAGATACGCAGTATTTT.